This T cell receptor beta chain was observed in a study of T cell repertoires in aging, cancer and after chemotherapy. Peripheral blood genomic DNA, not sorted cells or RNA, was the template. This clonotype was picked up a small number of times. This CDR3 comprises 15 residues. Unmatched junction bases numbered 3, after V lost 2 bases and J lost 5 bases. Looked up from germline, CDR1 is SGHDT and CDR2 is YYEEEE. Rearranged V-D-J TRB sequences were amplified with a mixed TRB-A/B primer pool. TCRdb redid the calling of the multiplex PCR reads with MiXCR, one entry per CDR3 protein. This table has 1,500 to 2,000 distinct CDR3 sequences, about two fifths appearing once.

The receptor comes from a human donor with a solid tumor. What was sequenced was blood. V and J are TRBV5-6 and TRBJ1-6; TRBD1 matches at 8 bases. For the CDR3, the DNA is TGTGCCAGCAGCTTTCAGGGGGCCAATAATTCACCCCTCCACTTT. Protein sequence: CASSFQGANNSPLHF.